This T cell receptor beta chain was profiled in a study of blood T cell repertoires in COVID-19. On the study more broadly: COVID-19 samples from acute and convalescent phases originated in the United States, Italy and Spain. T cells, B-cell-depleted T cells, or PBMCs supplied cDNA or gDNA.

Trimming took 4 bases from V and 1 from J; bases not matched to a gene: 5. Germline CDR1 reads MDHEN; CDR2 reads SYDVKM. This CDR3 comprises 15 residues. Original handling: Reference gene primer amplification gave nucleated cell count estimates. Assay: immunoSEQ multiplex PCR; the TCRdb copy retains only in-frame clones and omits some. D and trimming come from the DNA, and the V and J calls and clone size come from that table. The sample includes about 190,000 clones, around 85% of them seen just once. Enrolled during active infection, Seattle patients were then followed longitudinally. V and J are TRBV28 and TRBJ1-1; TRBD1 agrees at 8 bases. What was sequenced was peripheral blood. The receptor comes from an elderly man with COVID-19, enrolled during active disease. DNA for the CDR3: TGTGCCAGCAGTTGGACAGGGAATAGGAACACTGAAGCTTTCTTT. It specifies CASSWTGNRNTEAFF.